This T cell receptor (beta chain) is from a study of shared T cell receptors in the human thymus. V lost 5 bases, J lost 5 bases, and 28 bases lay in between. CDR1 and CDR2 from the germline V gene are MNHEY and SMNVEV (reference sequence). This CDR3 comprises 20 residues. Only in-frame clones appear in the TCRdb table, and some are missing; sequencing was by immunoSEQ multiplex PCR. The sample includes roughly 560,000 clones, approximately 80% of them seen just once. This sample was shared with a second study, whose subject was human thymus T cells.

The chain carries TRBV27 and TRBJ1-6, with D hard to call. The TCR originated in a boy in the first two years of life with a congenital heart defect. The sequenced material came from thymocytes. The CDR3 DNA sequence: TGTGCCAGCAGTCCATGGGAGGTAGACGCGCCTCAACCCAATAATTCACCCCTCCACTTT. Protein sequence: CASSPWEVDAPQPNNSPLHF.